This TCR beta chain was sequenced during a study of cytomegalovirus exposure and HLA in healthy donors (dated by TCRdb to 2015 to 2018). At the level of the whole study: According to an earlier analysis of several hundred of the donors, about 170 million T cells yielded over 90 million unique TCR beta sequences and approximately 300 Gb of sequence data. An early release covering just under 650 HLA-typed donors comprised roughly 300 gigabases of sequencing data and around 80 million unique TCR sequences. Of the roughly 400 genotyped donors, about 84% fell in the genetic ancestry cluster associated with self-reported Caucasian donors. The aim of the study was to test whether cataloging public T cell receptors could identify signatures of past pathogen exposure. The study used immunosequencing to profile the T cell repertoires of 600 to 850 subjects and linked those repertoires to cytomegalovirus serostatus. Besides the first cohort of around 670 subjects, a separate validation cohort made up of roughly 120 different subjects was used. The study combined high-throughput TCR immunosequencing, statistical association of individual TCRs with disease status, and machine learning to predict cytomegalovirus infection status. A later analysis re-analyzed previously published TCR beta repertoires from 666 donors and added high-resolution HLA genotyping to study TCR occurrence patterns. Rather than drawing on any new phenotypic data, the later analysis identified candidate immune exposures from TCR beta sequences and the way those sequences occurred across donors. An earlier analysis of approximately 500 of the donors applied high-throughput TCR beta sequencing to assess whether each TCR beta V gene segment acted as functional or pseudogenic. Donor age, sex, ethnicity and CMV serostatus were collected together with the repertoire data. In a later genetic analysis, genome-wide SNP genotypes for 398 of the 666 donors were used, and that subset was treated as a discovery cohort. Every repertoire in the discovery cohort had been generated on one and the same sequencing platform. Class I and class II HLA loci were covered by the typing at four-digit resolution. Typing coverage varied by locus: roughly 620-640 donors for A, B, C, DRB1 and DQB1; approximately 500 for DQA1; around 610 for DPA1; roughly 450 for DPB1. Because of strong linkage in the cohort, roughly 5 DR-DQ haplotypes were treated as single units for association and clustering. Across some 400 genotyped donors of the cohort, an average of about 240,000 unique TCR beta nucleotide sequences per donor were sequenced, and 15% to 20% of those sequences were non-productive.

After removal of 4 bases from V and 5 bases from J, the junction retains 7 bases not matched to a gene. The CDR3 has 15 amino acids, counting the end cysteine and phenylalanine. The sequence is cut down to CDR3 DNA, 45 bases in frame from base 1. According to the germline V gene, CDR1 reads SGHRS and CDR2 reads YFSETQ. In this sample, this clone turned up a few times. Its recognized antigen is unknown. Base-call qualities are not available, and no considerably larger clone is one nucleotide away. The cohort was made up of approximately 670 healthy bone marrow donors. Cohort members were all nominally healthy when sampled, although unrecorded immune exposures were likely present. The donor was CMV seronegative and was included in the group of approximately 350 seronegative cohort members. A peripheral blood sample was provided by each donor, and peripheral blood mononuclear cells were used for TCR beta sequencing. The Qiagen DNeasy Blood Extraction Kit was used to extract genomic DNA from the blood cell samples.

General findings and caveats noted by the study authors: The authors suggested that the approach could potentially be extended to other disease states and immunological phenotypes. Several of the top co-occurrence clusters appeared to be linked to parvovirus B19, influenza, CMV and Epstein-Barr virus, according to a later analysis. Compared with equally common non-associated chains, HLA-associated TCR beta chains in a later analysis were more clonally expanded and had lower generation probabilities. A further reported finding was that TCR beta sequences accurately predicted the HLA-A and HLA-B alleles for most subjects in the first cohort. In a later analysis, TCR association rates were found to vary across HLA loci, with the most associated TCRs seen for DRB1 alleles and the fewest for HLA-C alleles. Some IMGT-functional V segments, including TRBV6-2 and TRBV6-3, could not be told apart with the 87-base-pair reads, so those segments were excluded. Strong co-occurrence of HLA alleles, especially DR and DQ, made assigning TCR associations to individual alleles difficult. Only TCR beta chains were sequenced in this cohort, and the absence of alpha or paired-chain data limited detectable features. Correlated functional status among segregating V segments might be attributable to linkage disequilibrium, but an unknown experimental factor could not be ruled out. Broadly in line with IMGT annotations, most TCR beta V segments showed up in productive rearrangements about 87% or about 30% of the time in an earlier analysis of a few hundred of the donors. According to a later genetic analysis, donors in an Asian-associated ancestry cluster had fewer N-insertions in productive TCRs than the approximately 700-donor mean. While some public TCRs were present in many individuals, most TCR sequences turned up only very rarely across donors. In vitro tests confirmed that three of the cytomegalovirus-associated TCR beta chains recognize cytomegalovirus antigens. The study gave a list of roughly 150 TCR beta chains associated with cytomegalovirus. A later analysis associated about 16,000 TCR beta sequences with specific HLA alleles at a false discovery rate of 0.05. The classifier was reported to diagnose cytomegalovirus status with high specificity and sensitivity in both the original cohort and the validation cohort. Immune exposure information for the cohort was limited to CMV serostatus. A cluster of highly shared sequence variants was judged likely to be a technical artifact of the sequencing pipeline. An association between a missense DCLRE1C variant and V-gene and J-gene trimming of TCR beta chains was found in a later genetic analysis and replicated in an independent cohort. Seventeen rarely observed V segments, including chromosome 9 orphons, were excluded from the earlier analysis of approximately 600 of the donors because counts were too low. The presence/absence analyses assumed that sequencing depth was roughly uniform across donors, and that assumption may not be true. HLA typing was unavailable for some donors at each locus, so association tests used only the typed subset. According to a later analysis, most CMV-associated TCR beta chains appeared to be HLA-restricted, and the HLA associations seemed to be driven largely by CMV exposure.

Preparation of the library involved the immunoSEQ multiplex PCR assay. For the multiplex PCR, a mixture combining 60 forward primers for TCR Vbeta segments and 13 reverse primers for TCR Jbeta segments was used. The CDR3 region of rearranged TCR beta genes was amplified from genomic DNA by a multiplex PCR assay. The amplified TCR beta libraries were sequenced on the Illumina HiSeq System as 87-base-pair reads. Per the authors' processing: A later analysis tallied tens of millions of unique TCR beta chains across the 700 or so repertoires, and some 10 million of those chains were shared by two or more donors. A nearest-neighbor algorithm error-corrected the raw reads and collapsed the reads into unique sequences, merging closely related sequences to remove PCR and sequencing errors. To assign V, D and J gene segments, CDR3 sequences were aligned to IMGT reference sequences. For a sequence to be retained, a match of at least six nucleotides to both a V gene segment and a J gene segment was required. A rearrangement counted as productive if the CDR3 had no stop codons and remained in frame with V and J, and every other rearrangement counted as non-productive. Following IMGT convention, CDR3 was defined as the stretch from the second conserved V-encoded cysteine to the conserved J-encoded phenylalanine. Sequences without an unambiguous match to a single V gene segment were excluded from the earlier analysis of 450 to 750 of the donors. In an earlier analysis of approximately 590 of the donors, a V segment was called functional when productive rearrangements were above 56.7%, and segregating when the standard deviation between donors exceeded 5%. To diagnose cytomegalovirus status from the catalog of TCR beta chain sequences, a statistical classification framework was built. V and J gene assignment, in a later analysis, came from comparing TCR nucleotide sequences with IMGT/GENE-DB human TR gene sequences. Using the TCRdist pipeline, a later analysis assigned CDR3 sequences along with most-parsimonious VDJ recombination scenarios. In a later analysis, each TCR beta chain was defined by its CDR3 amino acid sequence together with its V-gene family, and reads lacking a unique V-gene family were excluded. To address suspected cross-contamination and a sequencing artifact, a later analysis removed over 500 highly shared, low-generation-probability nucleotide sequences. In a later analysis, a clonal expansion index for each public chain was calculated from normalized within-repertoire ranks of inferred template counts. In a later analysis, generation probabilities were computed using a VDJ recombination model fitted to out-of-frame rearrangements, and the results were checked against IGoR. In a later analysis, TCR-TCR, TCR-HLA and TCR-CMV co-occurrence was scored with hypergeometric tests, and a repertoire-size bias correction was applied to TCR pairs. In a later analysis, false discovery rates were estimated by permuting HLA or CMV assignments 20 times. In a later analysis, co-occurring TCRs were grouped with DBSCAN, and TCRdist sequence similarity was added when clustering was performed within HLA-allele-positive subsets. Repertoires with fewer than 30,000 or more than 120,000 public chains were left out of co-occurrence clustering, as were five repertoires with anomalous nucleotide sharing. TCRdb obtained this table from immuneACCESS and retained in-frame rearrangements with V and J assigned. These tables miss some clones; where compared with another copy, unresolved V genes account for less than half of the shortfall, and the remainder is unexplained. V and J calls and clone size follow that table, whereas D and trimming were derived from the DNA. This sample has over 70,000 clones in its table, and roughly three quarters of those were observed once. Jointly, the top ten make up 1.2% to 1.5% of the sample.

Sequenced input: PBMCs. This receptor was obtained from a male donor in good health and CMV-seronegative. The receptor chain draws on TRBV5-1 and TRBJ1-1, with 11 central nucleotides matching TRBD1. The CDR3 reads CASSPGDRGRTEAFF. The nucleotide sequence is TGCGCCAGCAGCCCGGGGGACAGGGGGAGAACTGAAGCTTTCTTT.